This TCR beta chain was documented in a study of T-cell memory formation after mild COVID-19. The CDR3 sequence is 13 residues long. The V and J ends lost 10 bases and 5 bases, in that order; junction bases with no gene match: 10. CDR1 is SGHTA, CDR2 FQGNSA, per germline. Study conclusions and caveats: Clones that shrank (day 15 to 85) were balanced CD4/CD8, whereas later expanders leaned CD4+. The study found contracting CD4+ clones mainly in CM and EM and contracting CD8+ clones in EMRA.

TCRdb re-called the 5' RACE reads with MiXCR, one entry per CDR3 protein. Of a few hundred thousand distinct CDR3 sequences in the sample, more than 15% were seen once. About this clonotype itself: Its antigen is currently unknown.

The V call is TRBV7-2, the J call TRBJ1-1; 7 nucleotides align to TRBD1. Source material: PBMCs or a T cell subset sorted from them (not recorded which). This TCR derives from a man between 18 and 29 years old who had mild COVID-19 (a few samples of this study predate the infection). Cell type and time point are not known. As DNA, the CDR3 is TGTGCCACCTCAAGACAGGGCGGGACTGAAGCTTTCTTT. This encodes CATSRQGGTEAFF.